This T cell receptor (beta chain) was recovered during a study of T cells after yellow fever vaccination. Germline assignment: CDR1 SGHRS and CDR2 YFSETQ. The CDR3 is made up of 14 amino acids. Deletions cut 4 bases from V and 5 bases from J, with 13 bases between. Making TCR cDNA involved 5'RACE template switching, which added UMIs and a universal primer site. TCRdb reprocessed the 5' RACE reads via MiXCR and lists one record per CDR3 protein. The top ten clones hold roughly 0.5% of a sample with about 260,000 distinct CDR3 sequences, 10% to 15% of them seen once. The chain employs TRBV5-1 and TRBJ2-1, with no clear D. The sequence derives from a man between 25 and 39 years old who received the YFV17D yellow fever vaccine. This specimen consisted of CD4+ T cells sorted from PBMCs, obtained 45 days after the yellow fever booster vaccination. CDR3 sequence reads: CASSPSYLHNEQFF. CDR3 coding DNA: TGCGCCAGCAGCCCATCCTACCTTCACAATGAGCAGTTCTTC.